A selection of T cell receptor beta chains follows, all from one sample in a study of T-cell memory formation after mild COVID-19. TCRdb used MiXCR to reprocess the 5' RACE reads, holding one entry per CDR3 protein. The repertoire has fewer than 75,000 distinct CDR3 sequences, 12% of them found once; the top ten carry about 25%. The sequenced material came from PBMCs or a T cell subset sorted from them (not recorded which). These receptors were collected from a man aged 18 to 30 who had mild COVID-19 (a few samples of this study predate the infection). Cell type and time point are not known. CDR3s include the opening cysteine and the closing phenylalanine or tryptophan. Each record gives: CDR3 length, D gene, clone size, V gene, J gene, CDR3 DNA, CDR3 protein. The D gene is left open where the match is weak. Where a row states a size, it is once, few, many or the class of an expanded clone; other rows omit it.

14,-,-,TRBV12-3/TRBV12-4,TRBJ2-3,TGTGCCAGCAGGCTGAGTGTCAGCACAGATACGCAGTATTTT,CASRLSVSTDTQYF
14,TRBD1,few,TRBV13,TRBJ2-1,TGTGCCAGCAGCCAGATCAGGGGGTGGAATGAGCAGTTCTTC,CASSQIRGWNEQFF
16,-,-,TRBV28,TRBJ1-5,TGTGCCACCACGAAAAACCCGGGGGGGAGCAATCAGCCCCAGCATTTT,CATTKNPGGSNQPQHF
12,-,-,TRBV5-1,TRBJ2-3,TGCGCCAGCAGCTTGGCGGGACGGGTGCAGTATTTT,CASSLAGRVQYF
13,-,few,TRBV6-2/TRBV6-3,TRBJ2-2,TGTGCCAGCAGTTATTTGGGGATCGGGGAGCTGTTTTTT,CASSYLGIGELFF
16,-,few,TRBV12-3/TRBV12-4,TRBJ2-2,TGTGCCAGCGGCCCCCCGAGGCAGAGGAACACCGGGGAGCTGTTTTTT,CASGPPRQRNTGELFF
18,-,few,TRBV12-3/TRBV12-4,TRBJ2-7,TGTGCCAGCAGTTTTGGAATAGTGTGGGCAGATGGAAACTACGAGCAGTACTTC,CASSFGIVWADGNYEQYF
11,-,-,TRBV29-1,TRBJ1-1,TGCAGCGTTCGGATTAACACTGAAGCTTTCTTT,CSVRINTEAFF
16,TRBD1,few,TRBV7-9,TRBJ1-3,TGTGCCAGCAGCTCGACAGGGGGCGCGTCGGGAAACACCATATATTTT,CASSSTGGASGNTIYF
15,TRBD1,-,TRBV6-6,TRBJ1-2,TGTGCCAGCAGTTACGGGACAGCCACCCAAAATGGCTACACCTTC,CASSYGTATQNGYTF
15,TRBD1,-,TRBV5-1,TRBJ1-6,TGCGCCAGCAGCCAGGGGGCAGGGGGACGTTCACCCCTCCACTTT,CASSQGAGGRSPLHF
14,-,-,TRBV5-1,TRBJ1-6,TGCGCCAGCAGCTTAGAAGGGCGGGATTCACCCCTCCACTTT,CASSLEGRDSPLHF
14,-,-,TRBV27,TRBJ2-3,TGTGCCAGCAGCCCCGAATGGGGCACAGATACGCAGTATTTT,CASSPEWGTDTQYF
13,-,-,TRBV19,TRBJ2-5,TGTGCCAGTAGTACCCTAGAGAAGGAGACCCAGTACTTC,CASSTLEKETQYF
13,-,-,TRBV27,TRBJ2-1,TGTGCCAGCAGTTTTATCGGGGACAATGAGCAGTTCTTC,CASSFIGDNEQFF
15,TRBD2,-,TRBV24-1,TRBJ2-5,TGTGCCACCAGTGAGGCCCGGGGAGGGTACGAGACCCAGTACTTC,CATSEARGGYETQYF
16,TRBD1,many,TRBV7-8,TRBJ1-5,TGTGCCAGCAGCCCCTTTGGACAGGGGGCGATTCAGCCCCAGCATTTT,CASSPFGQGAIQPQHF
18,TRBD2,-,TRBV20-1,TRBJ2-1,TGCAGTGCTAGCCTAGCGGGAGCCTCCGCCCCTTTTGGCAATGAGCAGTTCTTC,CSASLAGASAPFGNEQFF
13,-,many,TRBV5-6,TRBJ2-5,TGTGCCAGCAGCATGACTAGTATAGAGACCCAGTACTTC,CASSMTSIETQYF
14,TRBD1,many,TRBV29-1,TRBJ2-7,TGCAGCGTTGGGGTGAGGACAGGGGTGAGGGAGCAGTACTTC,CSVGVRTGVREQYF
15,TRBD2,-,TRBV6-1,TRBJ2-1,TGTGCCAGCAGTGAACTAGCGGGGGGGCTCAATGAGCAGTTCTTC,CASSELAGGLNEQFF
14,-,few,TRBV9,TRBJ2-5,TGTGCCAGCAGCGTAGAGGGGGGCTGGCAGACCCAGTACTTC,CASSVEGGWQTQYF
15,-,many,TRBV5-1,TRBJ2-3,TGCGCCAGCAGCTTCGGGCAGGGAGGCACAGATACGCAGTATTTT,CASSFGQGGTDTQYF
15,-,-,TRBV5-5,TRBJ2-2,TGTGCCAGCAGCCGCGGACAGTCGAACACCGGGGAGCTGTTTTTT,CASSRGQSNTGELFF
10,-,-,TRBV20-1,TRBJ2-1,TGCAGTGCGAGCGACAATGAGCAGTTCTTC,CSASDNEQFF
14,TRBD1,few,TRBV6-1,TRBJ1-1,TGTGCCAGCAGTGAAGACAGGGGCGACACTGAAGCTTTCTTT,CASSEDRGDTEAFF
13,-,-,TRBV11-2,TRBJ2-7,TGTGCCAGCAGGAACTCCGCCGCCTACGAGCAGTACTTC,CASRNSAAYEQYF
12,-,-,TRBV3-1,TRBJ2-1,TGTGCCAGCAGCCTTTCGATAGGTGAGCAGTTCTTC,CASSLSIGEQFF
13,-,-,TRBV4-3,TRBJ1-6,TGCGCCAGCAGCCAACACAGGGAATCACCCCTCCACTTT,CASSQHRESPLHF
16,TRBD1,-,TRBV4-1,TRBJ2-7,TGCGCCAGCAGCCAAGCCCCGGACAGGATAATCTACGAGCAGTACTTC,CASSQAPDRIIYEQYF
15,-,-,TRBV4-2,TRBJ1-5,TGTGCCAGCAGCCAAGTCGAGCTGAGCAATCAGCCCCAGCATTTT,CASSQVELSNQPQHF
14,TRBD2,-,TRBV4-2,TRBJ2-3,TGTGCCAGCAGCGGGGGGGGAGAACTTGATACGCAGTATTTT,CASSGGGELDTQYF
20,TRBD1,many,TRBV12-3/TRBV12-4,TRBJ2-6,TGTGCCAGCAGTTCCCCATGGGGGGGGACAGGGGGCATTGGGGCCAACGTCCTGACTTTC,CASSSPWGGTGGIGANVLTF
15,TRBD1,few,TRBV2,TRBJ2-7,TGTGCCAGCACCGATCCCTGGACAGGGGAATACGAGCAGTACTTC,CASTDPWTGEYEQYF
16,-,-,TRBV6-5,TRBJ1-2,TGTGCCAGCAGCCCAGTCCCCCAGGGAGAGCTCACTGGCTACACCTTC,CASSPVPQGELTGYTF